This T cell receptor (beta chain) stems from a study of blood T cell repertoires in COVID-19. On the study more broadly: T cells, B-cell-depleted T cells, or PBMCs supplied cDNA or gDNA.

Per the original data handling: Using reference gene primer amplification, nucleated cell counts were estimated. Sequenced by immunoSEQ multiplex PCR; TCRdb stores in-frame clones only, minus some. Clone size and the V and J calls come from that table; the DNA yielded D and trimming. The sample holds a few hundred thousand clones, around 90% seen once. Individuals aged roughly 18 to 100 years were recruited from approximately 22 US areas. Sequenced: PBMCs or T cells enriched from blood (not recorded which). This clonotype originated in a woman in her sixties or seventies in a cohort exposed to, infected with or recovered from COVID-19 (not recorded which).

The CDR3 region has the DNA TGCGCCAGCAGCCAAGAGGTTACTGGCGGGAAGGGAGATACGCAGTATTTT. It specifies CASSQEVTGGKGDTQYF. The J gene is TRBJ2-3, the V gene TRBV4-3, with D possibly being TRBD2 (6 bases). V lost 0 bases and J lost 5, with 18 bases in between. Germline loops: CDR1 LGHNA, CDR2 YSLEER. The CDR3 extends over 17 amino acids.